This T cell receptor (beta chain) derives from a study of blood T cell repertoires in COVID-19. Overall study context: Sites in the United States, Italy and Spain provided acute and convalescent COVID-19 samples.

Assay: immunoSEQ multiplex PCR; the TCRdb copy retains only in-frame clones and omits some. This sample carries around 97,000 clones, 75% to 90% of them seen once, and the ten largest clones take about 12%. The length of the CDR3 is 16 residues. J gave up 3 bases and V 6 bases, and 9 bases lay outside the gene matches. CDR1 is SNHLY, CDR2 FYNNEI, per germline. Sequenced: peripheral blood. This chain connects TRBV2 to TRBJ1-4, with TRBD1 matching over 8 bases. The clonotype was recovered from a human donor in a cohort sampled during active COVID-19. CDR3 region: CASRDDDRGANEKLFF. The CDR3 DNA reads TGTGCCAGCAGGGATGATGACAGGGGTGCTAATGAAAAACTGTTTTTT.